The T cell receptor (beta chain) under discussion was sequenced for a study of regulatory T cells in long-lasting Graves disease. Time point: newly diagnosed GD, antithyroid drugs for less than 3 months. The TCR library was made from RNA extracted from PBMCs. With 3 bases removed from V and 4 bases from J, the gap between germline ends came to 14 bases. The CDR3 runs to 14 residues. Germline V gene sequence: CDR1 DFQATT, CDR2 SNEGSKA (reference sequence). This clonotype came up many times. Assembly of TCR beta libraries relied on iRepertoire HTBI primers together with Arm-PCR of CDR3 regions. Authors' processing steps: Across the samples, identification revealed some 64 TRBV and over 12 TRBJ segments. From the multiplex PCR reads, TCRdb called clonotypes with MiXCR, one entry per CDR3 protein. TCRdb's processing, not the authors' own work, is the source of the V and J calls. The sample has 530,000 or so distinct CDR3 sequences, about 13% seen once; the top ten hold approximately 9.3%.

This sample was also put to use in a study of T cells in Graves' hyperthyroidism and ophthalmopathy.

This chain connects TRBV20-1 to TRBJ2-3, with D uncertain. This receptor was taken from a man aged 25 to 40 with Graves disease. The sample in question was peripheral blood mononuclear cells (PBMCs), obtained at new diagnosis, from a patient treated with antithyroid drugs. CDR3 region: CSASGSRAADTQYF. CDR3 nucleotides: TGCAGTGCTAGCGGGTCTAGGGCTGCAGATACGCAGTATTTT.